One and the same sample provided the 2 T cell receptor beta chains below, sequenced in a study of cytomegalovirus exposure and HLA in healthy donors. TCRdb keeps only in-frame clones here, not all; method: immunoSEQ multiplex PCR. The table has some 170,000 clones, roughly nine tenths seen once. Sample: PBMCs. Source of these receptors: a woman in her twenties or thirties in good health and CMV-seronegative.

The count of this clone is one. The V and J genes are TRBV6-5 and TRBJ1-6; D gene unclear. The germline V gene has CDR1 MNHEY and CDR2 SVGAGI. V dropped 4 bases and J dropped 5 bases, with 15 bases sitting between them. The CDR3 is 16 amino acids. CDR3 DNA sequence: TGTGCCAGCAGTTTAGAGTCTTCCTTCCATAATTCACCCCTCCACTTT. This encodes CASSLESSFHNSPLHF.

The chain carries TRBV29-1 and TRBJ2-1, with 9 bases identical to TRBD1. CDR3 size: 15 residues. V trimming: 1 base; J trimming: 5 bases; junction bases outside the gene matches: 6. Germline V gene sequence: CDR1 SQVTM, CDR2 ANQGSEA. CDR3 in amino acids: CSVEALDRGDNEQFF. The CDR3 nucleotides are TGCAGCGTTGAAGCGTTGGACAGGGGCGACAATGAGCAGTTCTTC.